This TCR beta chain was captured by sequencing in a study of cytomegalovirus exposure and HLA in healthy donors. Overall study context: Genotyping of 400 or so donors showed that about 83% belonged to the Caucasian-associated ancestry cluster. Findings and caveats of the study: Data from an earlier analysis indicated that most TCR beta V segments were productive either about 87% or about 30% of the time.

As regards this clone: Antigen unknown.

Losses at the gene ends were 5 bases for V and 5 bases for J; bases not matched to a gene: 7. The CDR3 runs to 15 residues. Germline V gene sequence: CDR1 SGHTA, CDR2 FQGNSA. The study ran its PCR with 60 Vbeta and 13 Jbeta primers. TCRdb keeps only in-frame clones here, not all; method: immunoSEQ multiplex PCR. The sample includes around 64,000 clones, roughly 88% of them seen just once. This clonotype originated in a woman aged 25 to 39 in good health and CMV-seronegative. This chain joins TRBV7-2 and TRBJ2-7, with 12 nucleotides matching TRBD1. The specimen was PBMCs. CDR3 residues: CASSLAGTGGDEQYF. In DNA form, the CDR3 reads TGTGCCAGCAGCCTTGCCGGGACAGGGGGCGACGAGCAGTACTTC.